A single sample gave rise to the 12 T cell receptor beta chains below, sequenced in a study of radiotherapy plus CTLA-4 blockade in lung cancer. Libraries were prepared by immunoSEQ multiplex PCR; TCRdb keeps only in-frame clonotypes and omits some of them. The table lists more than 55,000 clones, about 80% of them singletons. Sequenced here: peripheral blood, sampled from a patient treated with radiotherapy plus ipilimumab. The receptors shown here come from a human donor with non-small cell lung cancer who had a partial response to radiotherapy plus ipilimumab.

This clone was picked up one time. The chain links TRBV5-4 to TRBJ2-5; TRBD2 agrees at 15 bases. The ends lost 4 bases at V and 5 bases at J; junction bases unmatched: 6. Germline assignment: CDR1 SGHNT and CDR2 YYREEE (reference sequence). The CDR3 spans 16 residues. CDR3 nucleotides: TGTGCCAGCAGCCTTGGACTAGCGGGGGGGCAGGAGACCCAGTACTTC. This codes for CASSLGLAGGQETQYF.

This chain links TRBV9 with TRBJ1-2; maybe TRBD1 (6 bases). The CDR3 has 16 residues. CDR1 is SGDLS and CDR2 is YYNGEE in the germline V gene. Trimming took 3 bases from V and 4 from J, leaving 19 bases between them. CDR3 sequence (DNA): TGTGCCAGCAGCGGAACCGGGACATCTCCAGGCTATGGCTACACCTTC. Residues: CASSGTGTSPGYGYTF.

The chain couples TRBV5-6 to TRBJ2-5; 9 bases are a match to TRBD1. Losses at the gene ends were 5 bases for V and 5 bases for J; bases not matched to a gene: 4. The CDR3 is 13 residues long. Per germline, CDR1 SGHDT and CDR2 YYEEEE. The CDR3 loop is CASSSDRGETQYF. CDR3 DNA sequence: TGTGCCAGCAGTTCGGACAGGGGTGAGACCCAGTACTTC.

In DNA form, the CDR3 reads TGTGCCAGCAGTTTAAACCCCGGACAGGGGCGTCTTACCGGGGAGCTGTTTTTT. The encoded protein is CASSLNPGQGRLTGELFF. This chain connects TRBV27 to TRBJ2-2; 9 bases map to TRBD1. The CDR3 consists of 18 residues. V gave up 2 bases and J gave up 5 bases; unmatched junction bases: 12. Germline CDR1 is MNHEY and CDR2 is SMNVEV (reference sequence).

The chain joins TRBV6-1 to TRBJ2-2, with a tentative D call TRBD1 (5 bases). CDR1 and CDR2 (germline): MNHNS, SASEGT. CDR3 size: 16 residues. V shed 4 bases and J shed 6 bases, with 18 bases lying between them. The CDR3 DNA reads as TGTGCCAGCAGTGGGCTCAGGGTGGAGATCCCCGGGGAGCTGTTTTTT. Translating it yields CASSGLRVEIPGELFF.

The chain uses TRBV7-2 and TRBJ2-2; the match to TRBD1 covers 7 bases. Germline V gene sequence: CDR1 SGHTA, CDR2 FQGNSA. The length of the CDR3 is 15 residues. V was clipped by 5 bases and J by 6 bases; unmatched bases: 9. CDR3 DNA: TGTGCCAGCAGCCCAACAGGGGCCTCACCCGGGGAGCTGTTTTTT. Its protein is CASSPTGASPGELFF.

V gene TRBV9 combines with J gene TRBJ2-3, with TRBD2 matching over 13 bases. CDR3 length: 16 residues. V dropped 4 bases and J dropped 4; count of bases not matched to a gene: 6. CDR1 SGDLS and CDR2 YYNGEE come from the germline V gene. The CDR3, as DNA: TGTGCCAGCAGCCTCACTAGCGGGGGGGCGGCAGATACGCAGTATTTT. Amino acid sequence: CASSLTSGGAADTQYF.

The genes are TRBV9 and TRBJ2-1, with TRBD1 matching 9 bases. The V and J ends lost 2 bases and 6 bases, in that order; junction bases with no gene match: 6. The CDR3 loop spans 15 amino acids. The V gene's germline CDR1 is SGDLS and CDR2 YYNGEE. Here the CDR3 DNA reads TGTGCCAGCAGCGTTTCCGGGACAGGGATCAATGAGCAGTTCTTC. This gives the protein CASSVSGTGINEQFF.

J is TRBJ1-5 and V is TRBV19, with 9 bases identical to TRBD1. The CDR3 spans 14 residues. The germline CDR1 and CDR2 sequences are LNHDA and SQIVND (reference sequence). The V gene end was trimmed by 7 bases and the J gene end by 6 bases; junction bases not matched to a gene: 7. The CDR3 here is CASTPDRGLQPQHF. The CDR3 coding sequence is TGTGCCAGTACCCCGGACAGGGGTCTTCAGCCCCAGCATTTT.

This clone has more than one count but fewer than ten. This CDR3 is CASSPGADEKLFF. In DNA, the CDR3 is TGTGCCAGCAGTCCGGGAGCCGATGAAAAACTGTTTTTT. The genes are TRBV27 and TRBJ1-4; D remains unclear. The CDR3 is 13 amino acids. Per the germline V gene, CDR1 is MNHEY and CDR2 is SMNVEV (reference sequence). V lost 5 bases, J lost 6 bases, and 10 bases lay in between.

The chain carries TRBV29-1 and TRBJ2-1; 8 bases map to TRBD1. Germline CDR1 reads SQVTM; CDR2 reads ANQGSEA. V trimming: 6 bases; J trimming: 5 bases; junction bases outside the gene matches: 12. The length of the CDR3 is 15 residues. The DNA of the CDR3 is TGCAGCGTGTCCCCCCGGGACAGGATAAACAATGAGCAGTTCTTC. Amino acids: CSVSPRDRINNEQFF.

This clone was counted only a few times. The V call is TRBV27, the J call TRBJ2-7; TRBD2 matches 7 bases. CDR3 length: 13 amino acids. The germline gives CDR1 MNHEY, CDR2 SMNVEV (reference sequence). The V gene end was trimmed by 4 bases and the J gene end by 2 bases; junction bases not matched to a gene: 2. The CDR3 region has the DNA TGTGCCAGCAGTTGGGGGGGAACCTACGAGCAGTACTTC. It specifies CASSWGGTYEQYF.